This TCR beta chain is from a study of OX40 agonist ivuxolimab in advanced cancers. General study points: What antigens the expanded peripheral T cells recognized was never established. On average, CD8+ T cells had more expanded clones than CD4+. By week 6 at 0.1 to 3.0 mg/kg, blood CD4+ and CD8+ T cells had expanded clonally.

In regard to this clone: No antigen is known for it.

The germline gives CDR1 SGHNT, CDR2 YYREEE (reference sequence). The CDR3 consists of 12 residues. Trimming took off 3 bases at V and 5 bases at J, with 6 bases between the two ends. Sequencing was performed with immunoSEQ multiplex PCR; in TCRdb, only in-frame clones are kept and a portion is missing. The sample comprises fewer than 85,000 clones, about 85% of which are singletons, and more than 0.5% rests with the top ten. The source was CD4+ or CD8+ T cells sorted from blood, collected in a trial of the OX40 agonist ivuxolimab. V gene TRBV5-4 combines with J gene TRBJ1-5; possible D gene TRBD1, 5 bases. This receptor was taken from an adult with an advanced solid tumor such as melanoma, head and neck, liver or kidney cancer. DNA for the CDR3: TGTGCCAGCAGCTGGGGGGATCAGCCCCAGCATTTT. It codes for CASSWGDQPQHF.